Listed below are T cell receptor beta chains from one sample, sequenced in a study of cytomegalovirus exposure and HLA in healthy donors. This table comes from immunoSEQ multiplex PCR, and its TCRdb copy is limited to in-frame clones, with some not included. The profile covers about 110,000 clones, with 77% appearing a single time and less than 4% taken by the ten largest. The sequencing input was PBMCs. The origin of the receptors is a human donor in good health. The conserved cysteine and the conserved F or W are not part of the CDR3 here.

J: TRBJ2-7
V: TRBV4-1
CDR3: ASSQRSGDEQY

J: TRBJ1-5
V: TRBV5-6
CDR3: ASSLGGGTGDQPQH

J: TRBJ2-1
V: TRBV29-1
CDR3: SVEKPGRAYNEQF

J: TRBJ1-1
V: TRBV6-5
CDR3: ASEAGTENTEAF

J: TRBJ2-2
V: TRBV7-3
CDR3: ASSRGTSSTGELF

J: TRBJ2-7
V: TRBV15
CDR3: ATSRDTRDYEQY

J: TRBJ2-7
V: TRBV27
CDR3: ASSLRGFAPYEQY

J: TRBJ2-5
V: TRBV7-9
CDR3: ASSLTTGQETQY

J: TRBJ1-6
V: TRBV27
CDR3: ASSLPREYNSPLH

J: TRBJ2-7
V: TRBV9
CDR3: ASSVGDRIYEQY

J: TRBJ1-5
V: TRBV2
CDR3: ASSSGRQGNQPQH

J: TRBJ1-2
V: TRBV6-1
CDR3: ASETGRGYGYT

J: TRBJ2-5
V: TRBV10-3
CDR3: AISEGLSGGTQY

J: TRBJ2-7
V: TRBV4-1
CDR3: ASSPRGGAYEQY

J: TRBJ1-2
V: TRBV28
CDR3: ASSLRQGNTVYGYT

J: TRBJ2-3
V: TRBV5-1
CDR3: ASSPQGSGRGTDTQY

J: TRBJ2-5
V: TRBV6-1
CDR3: ASSEGGTAETQY

J: TRBJ2-7
V: TRBV11-3
CDR3: ASSFRIAGSSYEQY

J: TRBJ1-1
V: TRBV10-3
CDR3: AISRGGDTEAF

J: TRBJ2-1
V: TRBV19
CDR3: ASAPRTSAEQF

J: TRBJ2-1
V: TRBV10-3
CDR3: AISESGGNINEQF

J: TRBJ2-1
V: TRBV6-1
CDR3: ASGAGGSQGEQF

J: TRBJ2-5
V: TRBV7-8
CDR3: ASSLAGGSGETQY

J: TRBJ1-5
V: TRBV6-1
CDR3: ASSERNIGGGQPQH

J: TRBJ2-1
V: TRBV7-6
CDR3: ASSLGLAGGGNEQF

J: TRBJ1-3
V: TRBV2
CDR3: ASSPPGLLLGNTIY

J: TRBJ2-1
V: TRBV5-4
CDR3: ASSSPGLEGYNEQF

J: TRBJ2-7
V: TRBV13
CDR3: ASSYGTSGGLYEQY

J: TRBJ2-2
V: TRBV18
CDR3: ASSPRTVQATGELF

J: TRBJ2-7
V: TRBV28
CDR3: ASSPGLSYEQY

J: TRBJ2-2
V: TRBV7-9
CDR3: ASSSRTSGNTGELF

J: TRBJ2-1
V: TRBV6-5
CDR3: ASSYVPGEVLNEQF

J: TRBJ1-1
V: TRBV2
CDR3: ASRPDRGLTEAF

J: TRBJ1-4
V: TRBV10-1
CDR3: ASSDGTGNEKLF

J: TRBJ1-1
V: TRBV9
CDR3: ASSVEVKAGTGGREAF

J: TRBJ2-1
V: TRBV5-5
CDR3: ASSFPGGRSDEQF

J: TRBJ1-4
V: TRBV30
CDR3: AWRSKRGAKATNEKLF

J: TRBJ2-7
V: TRBV29-1
CDR3: SVDSDSSYEQY

J: TRBJ2-3
V: TRBV19
CDR3: ASSIMGVGDTQY

J: TRBJ1-6
V: TRBV15
CDR3: ATSRSPGQYNSPLH

J: TRBJ2-3
V: TRBV20-1
CDR3: SASLTDTQY

J: TRBJ2-7
V: TRBV27
CDR3: ASSLGTGLRSVQY

J: TRBJ1-1
V: TRBV6-1
CDR3: ASSEGGSGATEAF

J: TRBJ2-7
V: TRBV7-3
CDR3: ASSPYSQPGQGAYEQY

J: TRBJ2-1
V: TRBV6-4
CDR3: ASSDSLAGGNEQF

J: TRBJ2-1
V: TRBV10-3
CDR3: AISGTSGEQF

J: TRBJ1-1
V: TRBV30
CDR3: AWSVLRGLNTEAF

J: TRBJ2-7
V: TRBV13
CDR3: ASSNREAGYEQY

J: TRBJ2-1
V: TRBV10-2
CDR3: ASRDPSSGSRGEQF

J: TRBJ2-3
V: TRBV27
CDR3: ASSPLSRPDTQY

J: TRBJ1-4
V: TRBV28
CDR3: ASIGFATSNEKLF

J: TRBJ2-3
V: TRBV7-2
CDR3: ASSPSAGGGPDTQY

J: TRBJ2-1
V: TRBV5-5
CDR3: ASSLALAGYNEQF

J: TRBJ1-4
V: TRBV15
CDR3: ATSIGEGGPNEKLF

J: TRBJ2-1
V: TRBV7-3
CDR3: ASSSGSSGRTNEQF

J: TRBJ1-2
V: TRBV28
CDR3: ASRLGRTQQHGYT

J: TRBJ2-1
V: TRBV27
CDR3: ASTREARGYNEQF

J: TRBJ2-5
V: TRBV7-2
CDR3: ASSPRQGVRGETQY